This is a list of T cell receptor beta chains from one sample in a study of T cells in localized non-small cell lung cancer. Produced via immunoSEQ multiplex PCR; TCRdb's table is partial and in-frame only. The sample holds about 36,000 clones, around nine tenths seen once. Material: peripheral blood, obtained before any cancer treatment. These receptors were collected from a female donor older than 55 with stage I lung adenocarcinoma. Both conserved end residues are part of each CDR3. A D gene is named only where the DNA matches it firmly.

CAWRSGAYQPQHF	NA	TRBV6-5	TRBJ1-5
CASSQDLGDGELFF	NA	TRBV14	TRBJ2-2
CASSWGFEAFF	NA	TRBV19	TRBJ1-1
CASSASDSSGNTIYF	NA	TRBV5-1	TRBJ1-3
CASSGPLGQGYGYTF	TRBD1	TRBV10-1	TRBJ1-2
CASSTSITGGYTF	NA	TRBV7-9	TRBJ1-2
CASRIRGRNGANVLTF	TRBD1	TRBV28	TRBJ2-6
CASSLDRVGRGNQPQHF	TRBD1	TRBV7-9	TRBJ1-5
CASSIWESTDTQYF	NA	TRBV19	TRBJ2-3
CASRDNTDTQYF	NA	TRBV6-1	TRBJ2-3
CASSYSGGIQYNEQFF	TRBD2	TRBV6-5	TRBJ2-1
CASSPTIWGVNTGELFF	NA	TRBV7-3	TRBJ2-2
CASSKFPGRGPTEAFF	TRBD1	TRBV19	TRBJ1-1
CASSTLSGGAKNIQYF	TRBD2	TRBV19	TRBJ2-4
CASSNRDREWVAFF	TRBD1	TRBV28	TRBJ1-1
CASSFFVAGTPTIYF	NA	TRBV11-2	TRBJ1-3
CASNIGAKLFF	NA	TRBV6-8	TRBJ1-4
CASSPWPGGANTEAFF	TRBD1	TRBV18	TRBJ1-1
CATSRDWGPSNYGYTF	NA	TRBV15	TRBJ1-2
CASSQRTILGYTF	NA	TRBV7-2	TRBJ1-2
CASRLAGTGATNTGELFF	TRBD1	TRBV19	TRBJ2-2
CSVEPTGSDTQYF	NA	TRBV29-1	TRBJ2-3
CASSDSRQGPFSYGYTF	TRBD1	TRBV9	TRBJ1-2